This record concerns one TCR beta chain sequence. Original data processing: Amplified reference gene primers provided the basis for estimating nucleated cell counts. Generated by immunoSEQ multiplex PCR, the TCRdb table keeps only in-frame clones and is missing some. The D gene and trimming were derived from the DNA, and the V and J assignments and clone size from that table. The table includes roughly 65,000 clones, under 95% detected once. The data belong to a study of blood T cell repertoires in COVID-19. Whole-study context: There were acute and convalescent COVID-19 samples, and they came from the United States, Italy and Spain. The cDNA or gDNA used as material had been derived from T cells, B-cell-depleted T cells, or PBMCs.

The CDR3 has 14 amino acids. CDR1 is ENHRY and CDR2 is SYGVKD in the germline V gene. Trimming stripped 5 bases from V and 5 bases from J, with 12 bases between. The receptor was derived from a man in his fifties or sixties with acute or convalescent COVID-19. The sequenced material came from peripheral blood. This chain joins TRBV10-3 and TRBJ1-4; D unclear. CDR3 in amino acids: CAISRPGGNEKLFF. DNA for the CDR3: TGTGCCATCAGTCGGCCGGGAGGGAATGAAAAACTGTTTTTT.